One sample yielded the 5 T cell receptor beta chains listed below, sequenced in a study of pediatric ulcerative colitis. This table comes from immunoSEQ multiplex PCR, and its TCRdb copy is limited to in-frame clones, with some not included. The sample has about 22,000 clones; about two thirds are singletons. Rectal tissue came from one to two pinch biopsies taken at colonoscopy. Source material: gut tissue. These TCRs come from a boy under 18 with severe ulcerative colitis.

The rearrangement links TRBV27 to TRBJ2-7, with TRBD1 matching over 8 bases. The CDR3 is 13 amino acids. With V trimmed by 5 bases and J by 3 bases, 3 bases remained unmatched. Germline V gene data show CDR1 as MNHEY and CDR2 as SMNVEV (reference sequence). CDR3 coding DNA: TGTGCCAGCAGTCCCGGGACAGGCTACGAGCAGTACTTC. The encoded protein is CASSPGTGYEQYF.

V and J are TRBV5-1 and TRBJ1-2; TRBD1 matches 10 bases. Germline-derived CDR1 and CDR2 are SGHRS and YFSETQ. J gave up 8 bases and V 0 bases, and 7 bases lay outside the gene matches. CDR3 length equals 15 residues. CDR3 nucleotides: TGCGCCAGCAGCTTGGTCATGGACAGGGGGGAAGGCTACACCTTC. Translating it yields CASSLVMDRGEGYTF.

The CDR3 coding sequence is TGTGCCAGCAGCTTAAGGGGTTTAAGCTATGGCTACACCTTC. Translation gives CASSLRGLSYGYTF. The gene calls are TRBV7-9 and TRBJ1-2, with D maybe TRBD1 (5 bases). The germline V gene has CDR1 SEHNR and CDR2 FQNEAQ (reference sequence). The V and J ends lost 2 bases and 4 bases respectively, with 11 bases between them. This CDR3 spans 14 amino acids.

This clone was found once. The J gene is TRBJ1-1, the V gene TRBV7-9; tentatively, D is TRBD1 (5 bases). Germline V lookup: CDR1 SEHNR, CDR2 FQNEAQ (reference sequence). The length of the CDR3 is 15 residues. V was cut by 1 base and J by 3 bases, with 12 bases left in between. CDR3 sequence: CASSLGSGLYTEAFF. CDR3 DNA sequence: TGTGCCAGCAGCTTAGGGTCAGGGTTGTACACTGAAGCTTTCTTT.

This clone has more than one count but fewer than ten. The V gene is TRBV11-1, the J gene TRBJ1-2; no firm D call. Trimming left V 2 bases short and J 2 bases short, with 6 bases between. CDR3 size: 13 residues. Looked up from germline, CDR1 is SGHAT and CDR2 is FQDESV (reference sequence). This CDR3 is CASSLSRNYGYTF. The CDR3 DNA sequence: TGTGCCAGCAGCTTATCCCGCAACTATGGCTACACCTTC.